These T cell receptor beta chains were read from a single sample in a study of blood T cell repertoires in COVID-19. TCRdb keeps only in-frame clones here, not all; method: immunoSEQ multiplex PCR. The repertoire includes about 350,000 clones, approximately 89% of them detected once, and under 5% sits in the top ten. Sequenced material: peripheral blood. These receptors were obtained from a woman aged 55-69 years with COVID-19, enrolled during active disease. Each CDR3 is given with its conserved first and last residue. D genes are given only for firm matches. A clone size is listed for some rows: how often the clone was seen (once, few, many), or a class if it is expanded.

V: TRBV2
J: TRBJ1-4
size: .
D: .
CDR3: CASSVGGLDNEKLFF
DNA: TGTGCCAGCAGCGTCGGGGGGTTGGATAATGAAAAACTGTTTTTT

V: TRBV10-2
J: TRBJ1-1
size: .
D: TRBD1
CDR3: CASRDRMNTEAFF
DNA: TGCGCCAGCAGGGACAGGATGAACACTGAAGCTTTCTTT

V: TRBV5-1
J: TRBJ1-2
size: .
D: .
CDR3: CASSLMQANYGYTF
DNA: TGCGCCAGCAGCTTGATGCAGGCTAACTATGGCTACACCTTC

V: TRBV5-8
J: TRBJ1-6
size: .
D: TRBD1
CDR3: CASSGTVVSPLHF
DNA: TGTGCCAGCAGCGGGACAGTAGTTTCACCCCTCCACTTT

V: TRBV6-9
J: TRBJ1-2
size: .
D: TRBD1
CDR3: CVPGTGESYGYTF
DNA: TGTGTCCCCGGGACAGGGGAGTCCTATGGCTACACCTTC

V: TRBV25-1
J: TRBJ1-2
size: .
D: TRBD1
CDR3: CASSESGTGGGRGYTF
DNA: TGTGCCAGCAGTGAGTCCGGGACAGGGGGCGGGCGTGGCTACACCTTC

V: TRBV27
J: TRBJ2-5
size: .
D: TRBD1
CDR3: CASSSTGGPETQYF
DNA: TGTGCCAGCAGTTCTACAGGGGGCCCAGAGACCCAGTACTTC

V: TRBV6-6
J: TRBJ2-7
size: .
D: TRBD1
CDR3: CASSYEGTVSYEQYF
DNA: TGTGCCAGCAGTTACGAAGGGACAGTCTCCTACGAGCAGTACTTC

V: TRBV4-2
J: TRBJ1-1
size: few
D: TRBD1
CDR3: CASSQEQGSRTEAFF
DNA: TGTGCCAGCAGCCAAGAACAGGGGAGTAGGACTGAAGCTTTCTTT

V: TRBV4-2
J: TRBJ2-3
size: .
D: TRBD1
CDR3: CASSRSDRGSTDTQYF
DNA: TGTGCCAGCAGCCGATCGGACAGGGGAAGCACAGATACGCAGTATTTT

V: TRBV4-1
J: TRBJ1-4
size: once
D: .
CDR3: CASSQRGEKLFF
DNA: TGCGCCAGCAGCCAACGAGGTGAAAAACTGTTTTTT

V: TRBV2
J: TRBJ1-5
size: .
D: .
CDR3: CASRAQGNSNQPQHF
DNA: TGTGCCAGCAGGGCACAGGGAAATAGCAATCAGCCCCAGCATTTT

V: TRBV5-1
J: TRBJ1-6
size: .
D: TRBD1
CDR3: CASSQGQGAPVALHF
DNA: TGCGCCAGCAGCCAGGGACAGGGGGCCCCAGTGGCCCTCCACTTT

V: TRBV6-5
J: TRBJ1-1
size: .
D: .
CDR3: CASSSLSAGTEAFF
DNA: TGTGCCAGCAGTTCCCTTAGTGCAGGGACTGAAGCTTTCTTT

V: TRBV4-2
J: TRBJ2-1
size: once
D: TRBD2
CDR3: CASSQEGLVDEQFF
DNA: TGTGCCAGCAGCCAAGAGGGACTAGTGGATGAGCAGTTCTTC

V: TRBV6-6
J: TRBJ1-4
size: .
D: .
CDR3: CASSVDRRNEKLFF
DNA: TGTGCCAGCAGCGTCGACAGGCGTAATGAAAAACTGTTTTTT

V: TRBV4-1
J: TRBJ1-2
size: .
D: .
CDR3: CASSQGSGTPIYGYTF
DNA: TGCGCCAGCAGCCAAGGGTCGGGGACACCTATTTATGGCTACACCTTC

V: TRBV6-5
J: TRBJ2-6
size: .
D: .
CDR3: CASSRGLSGANVLTF
DNA: TGTGCCAGCAGTCGTGGGCTCTCTGGGGCCAACGTCCTGACTTTC

V: TRBV5-6
J: TRBJ1-3
size: .
D: .
CDR3: CASSALGGRSGNTIYF
DNA: TGTGCCAGCAGCGCCCTCGGGGGTCGCTCTGGAAACACCATATATTTT

V: TRBV5-1
J: TRBJ1-4
size: .
D: TRBD1
CDR3: CASSLAGGVVEKLFF
DNA: TGCGCCAGCAGCTTGGCAGGGGGCGTCGTTGAAAAACTGTTTTTT

V: TRBV18
J: TRBJ2-5
size: .
D: .
CDR3: CASSPLRETQYF
DNA: TGTGCCAGCTCCCCCCTCCGGGAGACCCAGTACTTC

V: TRBV5-1
J: TRBJ1-2
size: few
D: TRBD1
CDR3: CASSLGDRGPVDYTF
DNA: TGCGCCAGCAGCTTGGGAGACAGGGGCCCGGTCGACTACACCTTC

V: TRBV7-9
J: TRBJ1-6
size: .
D: .
CDR3: CASSLFGSNSPLHF
DNA: TGTGCCAGCAGCTTATTTGGGAGTAATTCACCCCTCCACTTT

V: TRBV15
J: TRBJ1-1
size: .
D: .
CDR3: CATSRDGRGSTPEAFF
DNA: TGTGCCACCAGCAGAGATGGAAGAGGCAGTACCCCTGAAGCTTTCTTT

V: TRBV30
J: TRBJ1-4
size: .
D: .
CDR3: CAWSLTGRVNEKLFF
DNA: TGTGCCTGGAGTTTAACGGGCAGGGTTAATGAAAAACTGTTTTTT

V: TRBV5-1
J: TRBJ2-5
size: few
D: .
CDR3: CASSLQETQYF
DNA: TGCGCCAGCAGCCTCCAAGAGACCCAGTACTTC

V: TRBV24-1
J: TRBJ1-1
size: .
D: .
CDR3: CATSDPSGVGEAFF
DNA: TGTGCCACCAGTGATCCCTCAGGGGTAGGTGAAGCTTTCTTT

V: TRBV5-6
J: TRBJ2-7
size: once
D: .
CDR3: CASSLPPGEQYF
DNA: TGTGCCAGCAGCTTGCCCCCCGGCGAGCAGTACTTC

V: TRBV5-5
J: TRBJ2-1
size: .
D: TRBD1
CDR3: CASSIPMTGSKNEQFF
DNA: TGTGCCAGCAGCATACCGATGACAGGGTCTAAGAATGAGCAGTTCTTC

V: TRBV3-1/TRBV3-2
J: TRBJ1-4
size: .
D: .
CDR3: CASSRGQSNEKLFF
DNA: TGTGCCAGCAGCCGAGGGCAGTCAAATGAAAAACTGTTTTTT

V: TRBV19
J: TRBJ2-7
size: .
D: TRBD1
CDR3: CATADRTLYEQYF
DNA: TGTGCCACTGCGGACAGGACCCTCTACGAGCAGTACTTC

V: TRBV10-2
J: TRBJ1-5
size: .
D: .
CDR3: CASRSWESNQPQHF
DNA: TGCGCCAGCAGGTCGTGGGAGAGCAATCAGCCCCAGCATTTT

V: TRBV5-1
J: TRBJ2-3
size: .
D: TRBD1
CDR3: CASSLQGARTDTQYF
DNA: TGCGCCAGCAGCCTGCAGGGGGCGCGAACAGATACGCAGTATTTT

V: TRBV9
J: TRBJ1-2
size: .
D: .
CDR3: CASSVVGGYGYTF
DNA: TGTGCCAGCAGCGTAGTAGGGGGCTATGGCTACACCTTC

V: TRBV10-3
J: TRBJ1-1
size: .
D: .
CDR3: CAISESTYGASEAFF
DNA: TGTGCCATCAGTGAGTCGACCTATGGAGCTTCTGAAGCTTTCTTT

V: TRBV7-9
J: TRBJ1-3
size: .
D: TRBD1
CDR3: CASSLRTGGNTIYF
DNA: TGTGCCAGCAGCCTAAGGACAGGTGGAAACACCATATATTTT

V: TRBV3-1/TRBV3-2
J: TRBJ1-1
size: .
D: .
CDR3: CASSSGHANTEAFF
DNA: TGTGCCAGCAGCTCGGGACACGCGAACACTGAAGCTTTCTTT

V: TRBV7-2
J: TRBJ2-5
size: .
D: .
CDR3: CASSLTVQETQYF
DNA: TGTGCCAGCAGCTTAACGGTACAAGAGACCCAGTACTTC

V: TRBV3-1/TRBV3-2
J: TRBJ2-1
size: once
D: .
CDR3: CASSQEGLGYNEQFF
DNA: TGTGCCAGCAGCCAAGAGGGACTGGGATACAATGAGCAGTTCTTC

V: TRBV5-4
J: TRBJ2-7
size: .
D: .
CDR3: CASSLGLEQYF
DNA: TGTGCCAGCAGCTTGGGTCTCGAGCAGTACTTC

V: TRBV7-3
J: TRBJ1-1
size: .
D: .
CDR3: CASSLRRAAGEGTEAFF
DNA: TGTGCCAGCAGCTTAAGACGGGCGGCAGGGGAGGGCACTGAAGCTTTCTTT

V: TRBV19
J: TRBJ1-2
size: once
D: TRBD1
CDR3: CASSDRARSYGYTF
DNA: TGTGCCAGTAGTGACAGGGCTCGATCCTATGGCTACACCTTC

V: TRBV2
J: TRBJ1-4
size: .
D: .
CDR3: CASSETSGDVEKLFF
DNA: TGTGCCAGCAGTGAAACCTCAGGGGACGTTGAAAAACTGTTTTTT

V: TRBV27
J: TRBJ1-6
size: .
D: .
CDR3: CASSLSPPGENSPLHF
DNA: TGTGCCAGCAGTTTATCCCCACCAGGGGAGAATTCACCCCTCCACTTT

V: TRBV29-1
J: TRBJ1-2
size: once
D: TRBD1
CDR3: CSVAYLGTGREGYTF
DNA: TGCAGCGTTGCCTATCTAGGGACAGGGAGGGAAGGCTACACCTTC

V: TRBV4-2
J: TRBJ1-2
size: .
D: .
CDR3: CASSHLTGPNYGYTF
DNA: TGTGCCAGCAGCCACTTAACAGGACCAAACTATGGCTACACCTTC

V: TRBV19
J: TRBJ1-3
size: .
D: .
CDR3: CASSLAEASGNTIYF
DNA: TGTGCCAGTAGTTTGGCAGAGGCCTCTGGAAACACCATATATTTT

V: TRBV4-2
J: TRBJ1-5
size: .
D: TRBD1
CDR3: CASSQALTGVQPQHF
DNA: TGTGCCAGCAGCCAAGCATTGACAGGGGTTCAGCCCCAGCATTTT

V: TRBV19
J: TRBJ2-5
size: .
D: TRBD2
CDR3: CASTSGLGRRETQYF
DNA: TGTGCCAGTACATCGGGACTAGGTCGGCGCGAGACCCAGTACTTC

V: TRBV5-5
J: TRBJ1-1
size: .
D: .
CDR3: CASSFSDRTNTEAFF
DNA: TGTGCCAGCAGCTTTTCCGACAGGACGAACACTGAAGCTTTCTTT

V: TRBV19
J: TRBJ2-1
size: .
D: .
CDR3: CASSPQGSYEQFF
DNA: TGTGCCAGTAGTCCCCAGGGGTCGTATGAGCAGTTCTTC